The 21 T cell receptor beta chains presented below share a single source sample, sequenced in a study of CD8 T cells in Susac syndrome (dated by TCRdb to about 2019). The library was obtained by the immunoSEQ multiplex PCR assay. RNA was extracted with the RNeasy kit and about 0.5 to 1 ug was reverse transcribed using random hexamers. TCRdb itself trimmed the public reads at Q25 with fastp, ran MiXCR and retained productive beta chains. Under each unique CDR3 protein, matching rows form one entry showing the most common genes and DNA. The sample table contains roughly 180,000 distinct CDR3 sequences; only one count was recorded for about 95% of them. The ten largest make up 0.085% to 0.12% of the sample. Sequenced sample: CD4+ T cells from PBMCs. The origin of the receptors is a human donor in good health.

The chain carries TRBV5-1 and TRBJ2-2, with 9 bases fitting TRBD1. J gave up 6 bases and V 7 bases, and 13 bases lay outside the gene matches. The CDR3 has 16 amino acids. Germline assignment: CDR1 SGHRS and CDR2 YFSETQ. CDR3 sequence: CASFRTGTGLAGELFF. For the CDR3, the DNA is TGCGCCAGCTTCCGGACTGGGACAGGGTTGGCCGGGGAGCTGTTTTTT.

This chain links TRBV5-1 with TRBJ2-5; 8 bases map to TRBD2. V was clipped by 4 bases and J by 3 bases; unmatched bases: 5. From germline, CDR1 is SGHRS and CDR2 YFSETQ. CDR3 length equals 14 residues. The CDR3 loop reads CASSPSGSEETQYF. In DNA form, the CDR3 reads TGCGCCAGCAGCCCGAGCGGGAGTGAAGAGACCCAGTACTTC.

The chain carries TRBV20-1 and TRBJ2-5, with D possibly being TRBD2 (5 bases). The CDR3 covers 12 residues. V was cut by 3 bases and J by 8 bases, with 13 bases left in between. In germline, CDR1 is DFQATT, CDR2 SNEGSKA (reference sequence). The CDR3 loop is CSASATRDTQYF. CDR3 coding DNA: TGCAGTGCTAGTGCTACCCGGGATACCCAGTACTTC.

V gene TRBV29-1 combines with J gene TRBJ2-1, with 15 bases aligning to TRBD2. CDR3 length: 13 amino acids. The germline V gene has CDR1 SQVTM and CDR2 ANQGSEA. V gave up 8 bases and J gave up 7 bases; unmatched junction bases: 3. In nucleotides, the CDR3 is TGCAGCACAGGGACTAGCGGGGGGAATGAGCAGTTCTTC. Translating gives CSTGTSGGNEQFF.

V gene TRBV11-2 combines with J gene TRBJ2-7, with 9 bases lining up with TRBD1. V lost 5 bases to trimming and J lost 2 bases; unmatched junction nucleotides: 7. The CDR3 sequence is 15 residues long. In germline, CDR1 is SGHAT, CDR2 FQNNGV. CDR3: CASSPGQGRTYEQYF. CDR3 nucleotide sequence: TGTGCCAGCAGCCCAGGACAGGGGAGGACCTACGAGCAGTACTTC.

The chain combines TRBV20-1 with TRBJ1-5; 8 bases line up with TRBD1. The CDR3 is 18 residues long. Germline lookup yields CDR1 DFQATT and CDR2 SNEGSKA (reference sequence). V gave up 3 bases and J gave up 0 bases; unmatched junction bases: 13. The CDR3 bases are TGCAGTGCTAGTACTCCGGGACAGGCGATGAATAGCAATCAGCCCCAGCATTTT. It encodes CSASTPGQAMNSNQPQHF.

This clonotype was recorded only once. This chain uses TRBV12-3 or TRBV12-4 with TRBJ1-2; D gene uncertain. V was shortened by 6 bases and J by 7 bases, with 24 bases between the two germline ends. The CDR3 sequence is 16 residues long. CDR3 region: CASSPHSRHQTIGYTF. In DNA form, the CDR3 reads TGTGCCAGCAGCCCACACTCCCGACACCAGACCATTGGCTACACCTTC.

This clonotype was observed once. The rearrangement uses TRBV4-3 and TRBJ2-1; D call uncertain. Trimming took 2 bases from V and 1 from J, leaving 9 bases between them. Germline CDR1 is LGHNA and CDR2 is YSLEER. The length of the CDR3 is 15 residues. The CDR3 sequence is CASSQTSHSYNEQFF. DNA of the CDR3: TGCGCCAGCAGCCAAACTTCACATTCCTACAATGAGCAGTTCTTC.

The V call is TRBV14, the J call TRBJ1-2; D ambiguous. Germline lookup yields CDR1 SGHDN and CDR2 FVKESK. This CDR3 has 12 residues. Trimming shortened V by 1 base and J by 8 bases, and 8 bases separated the two germline ends. Here the CDR3 DNA reads TGTGCCAGCAGCCAAGTGGGCGGCGGCTACACCTTC. It is translated as CASSQVGGGYTF. Together with reference TRBV14 and TRBJ1-2, the CDR3 gives the full variable domain: EAGVTQFPSHSVIEKGQTVTLRCDPISGHDNLYWYRRVMGKEIKFLLHFVKESKQDESGMPNNRFLAERTGGTYSTLKVQPAELEDSGVYFCASSQVGGGYTFGSGTRLTVV.

The rearrangement joins TRBV23-1 to TRBJ2-7; 12 nucleotides match TRBD1. TRBV23-1 is recorded as an ORF, its role being uncertain. With 6 bases clipped from V and 7 bases from J, the junction kept 4 bases outside the gene matches. The CDR3 runs to 13 residues. CDR3 region: CASSRDRGREQYF. DNA of the CDR3: TGCGCCAGCAGCCGGGACAGGGGGCGTGAGCAGTACTTC.

The V call is TRBV19, the J call TRBJ1-2, with 7 bases matching TRBD1. The CDR3 runs to 14 residues. After removal of 4 bases from V and 3 bases from J, the junction contained 5 bases not matched to a gene. CDR1 LNHDA and CDR2 SQIVND come from the germline V gene (reference sequence). The CDR3 here is CASSTGQEYYGYTF. Here the CDR3 DNA reads TGTGCCAGTAGTACCGGACAGGAGTACTATGGCTACACCTTC.

The chain joins TRBV9 to TRBJ2-1; 7 bases match TRBD1. CDR1 and CDR2 (germline): SGDLS, YYNGEE. The CDR3 spans 15 residues. The junction had 8 bases not matched to a gene; V was cut back by 2 bases and J by 6 bases. The CDR3 here is CASSVRKDRSNEQFF. The CDR3 DNA follows: TGTGCCAGCAGCGTGCGGAAGGACAGGTCCAATGAGCAGTTCTTC.

The V and J genes are TRBV19 and TRBJ2-5, with D hard to call. There are 14 residues in the CDR3. In germline, CDR1 is LNHDA, CDR2 SQIVND (reference sequence). With 3 bases removed from V and 0 bases from J, the gap between germline ends came to 8 bases. CDR3: CASSIRANQETQYF. CDR3 coding DNA: TGTGCCAGTAGTATTCGGGCAAACCAAGAGACCCAGTACTTC.

Here the CDR3 reads CASSYSRSAGETQYF. The CDR3 region has the DNA TGTGCCAGCAGTTACTCGAGGTCGGCAGGAGAGACCCAGTACTTC. The chain combines TRBV6-6 with TRBJ2-5; D not resolved. CDR1 MNHNY and CDR2 SVGAGI come from the germline V gene (reference sequence). The CDR3 is made up of 15 amino acids. Trimming removed 0 bases at V and 4 bases at J, with 12 bases between.

This sequence joins TRBV7-3 and TRBJ2-7, with D perhaps TRBD1 or TRBD2 (5 bases each). The germline V gene encodes CDR1 SGHTA and CDR2 FQGTGA. Trimming stripped 4 bases from V and 3 bases from J, with 10 bases between. This CDR3 has 13 amino acids. CDR3 region: CASSYRDGYEQYF. The CDR3 bases are TGTGCCAGCAGCTACCGGGACGGCTACGAGCAGTACTTC.

V gene TRBV3-1 combines with J gene TRBJ2-3; maybe TRBD1 (6 bases). This CDR3 contains 16 residues. V was cut by 1 base and J by 0 bases, with 11 bases left in between. CDR1 and CDR2 (germline): LGHDT, YNNKEL (reference sequence). The CDR3 DNA reads as TGTGCCAGCAGCCAAGTACAGGGCACTAGCACAGATACGCAGTATTTT. Protein sequence: CASSQVQGTSTDTQYF.

The V and J genes are TRBV30 and TRBJ2-2; D is unclear. The V end was cut by 4 bases, the J end by 5 bases, with 8 bases between. Germline V lookup: CDR1 GTSNPN, CDR2 SVGIG (reference sequence). This CDR3 has 12 residues. CDR3 nucleotides: TGTGCCTGGAATCGTGAGACCGGGGAGCTGTTTTTT. Protein: CAWNRETGELFF.

The chain has TRBV15 and TRBJ1-5; tentative D call: TRBD1 (5 bases). This CDR3 comprises 15 residues. The germline CDR1 and CDR2 sequences are LNHNV and YYDKDF (reference sequence). Trimming stripped 3 bases from V and 3 bases from J, with 12 bases between. The CDR3 loop is CATSSQQVANQPQHF. The DNA of the CDR3 is TGTGCCACCAGCAGCCAACAGGTGGCCAATCAGCCCCAGCATTTT.

The chain combines TRBV6-1 with TRBJ1-2, with 8 nucleotides matching TRBD1. With 5 bases clipped from V and 4 bases from J, the junction kept 6 bases outside the gene matches. Germline V gene data show CDR1 as MNHNS and CDR2 as SASEGT. The CDR3 extends over 14 amino acids. The DNA for the CDR3 is TGTGCCAGCAGTCCACTAGGACAGGGCTATGGCTACACCTTC. Encoded protein: CASSPLGQGYGYTF.

Details on this clonotype: An end of the junction differs from the germline gene, which may be a read error. The chain employs TRBV5-6 and TRBJ2-4; 11 bases fit TRBD1. The CDR3 runs to 15 residues. CDR1 is SGHDT and CDR2 is YYEEEE in the germline V gene. CDR3 nucleotide sequence: TGTGCCAGCAGTTATACCGGGACAGGGGGTCCACATCAACACTTC. Its translation: CASSYTGTGGPHQHF.

This clonotype was found once. The chain uses TRBV4-3 and TRBJ2-1; D is unclear. V was clipped by 0 bases and J by 7 bases, with 4 bases between them. Germline CDR1 reads LGHNA; CDR2 reads YSLEER. This CDR3 comprises 12 residues. The CDR3 sequence is CASSQDRNEQFF. CDR3 bases: TGCGCCAGCAGCCAAGACAGGAATGAGCAGTTCTTC.